Listed here are 20 T cell receptor beta chains from one sample, sequenced in a study of early T cells in non-severe SARS-CoV-2 infection. TCRdb reprocessed the 5' RACE reads via MiXCR and lists one record per CDR3 protein. The sample holds around 30,000 distinct CDR3 sequences, under 6% seen once. Sequencing was performed on whole blood. Source of these receptors: an adult who was a healthcare worker with PCR-confirmed SARS-CoV-2 infection or an uninfected control (not recorded which).

This clonotype was observed many times. V gene TRBV28 combines with J gene TRBJ1-6; 8 positions match TRBD1. Germline-derived CDR1 and CDR2 are MDHEN and SYDVKM. There are 15 residues in the CDR3. The ends lost 6 bases at V and 7 bases at J; junction bases unmatched: 8. CDR3 amino acids: CASSKQGQGNSPLHF. In DNA form, the CDR3 reads TGTGCCAGCAGCAAACAAGGACAGGGAAATTCACCCCTCCACTTT.

This clonotype was seen a handful of times. The gene calls are TRBV12-3 or TRBV12-4 and TRBJ2-2, with a possible D match to TRBD2 (5 bases). This CDR3 region has 13 residues. V lost 7 bases and J lost 6, with 12 bases in between. CDR3 loop: CASNLGVSGELFF. The CDR3 DNA reads TGTGCCAGCAACCTCGGGGTCTCCGGGGAGCTGTTTTTT.

V gene TRBV18 combines with J gene TRBJ2-3; 14 positions match TRBD2. Per germline, CDR1 KGHSH and CDR2 LQKENI. The J segment lost 0 bases and the V segment lost 3 bases, leaving 14 bases of the junction unmatched. CDR3 size: 21 residues. In DNA form, the CDR3 reads TGTGCCAGCTCACCGTCCCCTCACGGACTAGCGGGGGGCCATAGCACAGATACGCAGTATTTT. Translated: CASSPSPHGLAGGHSTDTQYF.

This clonotype appeared a few times. J is TRBJ1-3 and V is TRBV18; D is uncertain. Germline loops: CDR1 KGHSH, CDR2 LQKENI. The CDR3 spans 17 residues. V lost 4 bases and J lost 0, with 16 bases in between. The CDR3 loop reads CASSQDQGKLSGNTIYF. The DNA for the CDR3 is TGTGCCAGCTCACAAGATCAAGGAAAGCTCTCTGGAAACACCATATATTTT.

This rearrangement joins TRBV12-3 or TRBV12-4 to TRBJ2-5; D gene unclear. This CDR3 is 12 amino acids long. V lost 5 bases to trimming and J lost 5 bases, with 9 bases between them. The CDR3 region has the DNA TGTGCCAGCAGTCTCGATATGGAGACCCAGTACTTC. It encodes CASSLDMETQYF.

This clonotype appeared many times. The chain employs TRBV20-1 and TRBJ1-5, with TRBD1 as a possible D gene (5 bases). The CDR3 has 16 residues. Deletions cut 6 bases from V and 1 base from J, with 19 bases between. CDR1 is DFQATT and CDR2 is SNEGSKA in the germline V gene (reference sequence). CDR3 amino acids: CSALPAGEESNQPQHF. The CDR3, as DNA: TGCAGTGCACTCCCGGCGGGGGAAGAGAGCAATCAGCCCCAGCATTTT.

This clonotype showed up many times. This rearrangement joins TRBV12-3 or TRBV12-4 to TRBJ1-2, with D possibly matching TRBD1 (5 bases). There are 14 residues in the CDR3. Between the trimmed V and J ends, which lost 3 bases and 4 bases, there was a span of 12 bases. The CDR3 protein is CASSFGGLGYGYTF. The CDR3 region has the DNA TGTGCCAGCAGTTTTGGGGGACTAGGCTATGGCTACACCTTC.

CDR3 residues: CASSFGQGGGYTF. Here the CDR3 DNA reads TGCGCCAGCAGCTTTGGACAGGGAGGTGGCTACACCTTC. This sequence joins TRBV5-1 and TRBJ1-2, with 8 bases that match TRBD1. The CDR3 is 13 residues long. Germline V gene data show CDR1 as SGHRS and CDR2 as YFSETQ. V was pared by 2 bases and J by 7 bases, with 4 bases of the junction left unmatched.

CDR3 protein: CASSPRSGNEKLFF. The CDR3 DNA reads TGTGCCAGCTCACCACGTTCGGGAAATGAAAAACTGTTTTTT. The chain joins TRBV18 to TRBJ1-4, with D hard to call. Germline V gives CDR1 KGHSH, CDR2 LQKENI. The CDR3 contains 14 residues. Trimming took off 1 base at V and 5 bases at J, with 8 bases between the two ends.

The rearrangement uses TRBV10-3 and TRBJ2-1, with D possibly matching TRBD1 (5 bases). CDR1 is ENHRY and CDR2 is SYGVKD in the germline V gene. Trimming cost V 7 bases and J 1 base, with 14 bases left between them. CDR3 length: 15 amino acids. In DNA, the CDR3 is TGTGCCATCACCAAGGGGCTTGAGTCCTACAATGAGCAGTTCTTC. Amino acid sequence: CAITKGLESYNEQFF.

This clonotype was observed many times. V and J are TRBV15 and TRBJ1-5, with no clear D. V was trimmed by 0 bases and J by 5 bases, leaving 5 bases between them. The CDR3 sequence is 13 residues long. Germline loops: CDR1 LNHNV, CDR2 YYDKDF (reference sequence). The CDR3 reads CATSREPHQPQHF. In DNA form, the CDR3 reads TGTGCCACCAGCAGAGAGCCGCATCAGCCCCAGCATTTT.

This clonotype has at least ten counts. The V call is TRBV14, the J call TRBJ2-1, with 9 nucleotides matching TRBD2. The CDR3 sequence is 16 residues long. V shed 1 base, J shed 9 bases, and the junction held 10 bases outside the gene matches. CDR1 SGHDN and CDR2 FVKESK come from the germline V gene. CDR3 in DNA: TGTGCCAGCAGCCAAGGGCAGGGACTAGCAGAGGGTGAGCAGTTCTTC. This encodes CASSQGQGLAEGEQFF. The complete variable domain, with remaining parts taken from reference TRBV14 and TRBJ2-1, reads EAGVTQFPSHSVIEKGQTVTLRCDPISGHDNLYWYRRVMGKEIKFLLHFVKESKQDESGMPNNRFLAERTGGTYSTLKVQPAELEDSGVYFCASSQGQGLAEGEQFFGPGTRLTVL.

This clonotype occurred a few times. V usage is TRBV2 and J usage is TRBJ2-2; D is possibly TRBD1 or TRBD2 (7 bases each). V was shortened by 6 bases and J by 4 bases, with 15 bases between the two germline ends. Germline V gene sequence: CDR1 SNHLY, CDR2 FYNNEI. The CDR3 is made up of 15 amino acids. The CDR3 DNA sequence: TGTGCCAGCAGCCGCCAGGGGGGGAGCACCGGGGAGCTGTTTTTT. Amino acids: CASSRQGGSTGELFF.

This clonotype was counted only a few times. The chain has TRBV11-2 and TRBJ2-7, with unresolved D. The V gene's germline CDR1 is SGHAT and CDR2 FQNNGV. The CDR3 length is 14 residues. The V gene lost 1 base and the J gene lost 2 bases, with 9 bases spanning the gap. The CDR3, as DNA: TGTGCCAGCAGCTTAGTTTACGGTCCCTACGAGCAGTACTTC. Its protein product is CASSLVYGPYEQYF.

The rearrangement links TRBV9 to TRBJ2-3; either TRBD1 or TRBD2 may fit D (5 bases each). Trimming left V 0 bases short and J 0 bases short, with 11 bases between. This CDR3 has 16 amino acids. Per germline, CDR1 SGDLS and CDR2 YYNGEE. The CDR3 DNA is TGTGCCAGCAGCGTAGTTGGGACCACTAGCACAGATACGCAGTATTTT. This encodes CASSVVGTTSTDTQYF.

In the case of this clonotype: A much larger clone sits a single nucleotide away, making a read error possible. The missing conserved phenylalanine or tryptophan at the end of this CDR3 makes a read error likely. This chain connects TRBV12-5 to TRBJ2-7; 14 positions match TRBD2. Germline-derived CDR1 and CDR2 are LGHNT and FRNRAP. The CDR3 totals 21 residues. The trim removed 0 bases at V and 2 bases at J, leaving 15 bases unmatched. The CDR3 DNA follows: TGTGCTAGTGGTTTGGTACCCGGACTAGCGGGAGGCCCTAGCTCCCCCTACGAGCAGTACTCC. Translation: CASGLVPGLAGGPSSPYEQYS.

V and J are TRBV11-2 and TRBJ2-3; D is undetermined. The V gene lost 2 bases and the J gene lost 1 base, with 16 bases spanning the gap. The CDR3 loop spans 17 amino acids. Looked up from germline, CDR1 is SGHAT and CDR2 is FQNNGV. As DNA, the CDR3 is TGTGCCAGCAGCTTAAGAGGCTTTAGCATTGGCACAGATACGCAGTATTTT. As protein: CASSLRGFSIGTDTQYF.

A few counts support this clonotype. J is TRBJ2-5 and V is TRBV6-6, with 14 bases aligning to TRBD2. The CDR3 loop spans 18 amino acids. From germline, CDR1 is MNHNY and CDR2 SVGAGI (reference sequence). Germline trimming cut 7 bases from V and 1 base from J; bases unmatched to any gene: 11. Here the CDR3 reads CASKGRTSGRQSQETQYF. The DNA for the CDR3 is TGTGCCAGCAAGGGGCGGACTAGCGGGAGGCAATCCCAAGAGACCCAGTACTTC.

This clonotype has ten or more counts. The chain is built from TRBV19 and TRBJ2-7; D may be TRBD2 (5 bases). The germline gives CDR1 LNHDA, CDR2 SQIVND (reference sequence). Trimming removed 3 bases at V and 6 bases at J, with 9 bases between. CDR3 length: 12 residues. CDR3 in amino acids: CASSIPRGEQYF. CDR3 nucleotide sequence: TGTGCCAGTAGTATCCCCCGGGGCGAGCAGTACTTC.

This clonotype was seen a handful of times. This rearrangement joins TRBV24-1 to TRBJ2-3; weak D call: TRBD2 (6 bases). V gave up 4 bases and J gave up 4 bases, with 8 bases separating them. CDR1 and CDR2 (germline): KGHDR, SFDVKD. This CDR3 spans 13 amino acids. The CDR3 region is CATSDGSADTQYF. The DNA of the CDR3 is TGTGCCACCAGTGACGGGAGCGCAGATACGCAGTATTTT.